This T cell receptor (beta chain) was recovered during a study of blood T cell repertoires in COVID-19. The protocol was immunoSEQ multiplex PCR, while the TCRdb copy is restricted to in-frame clones and leaves out a portion. The sample shows 250,000 to 350,000 clones, 88% of them seen only once. The specimen was PBMCs or T cells enriched from blood (not recorded which). This TCR was recovered from a woman in her 30s who had recovered from COVID-19.

The CDR3 here is CASTPSIAGEFYEQYF. The CDR3 region has the DNA TGCGCCAGCACTCCCTCGATAGCGGGAGAATTCTACGAGCAGTACTTC. The chain couples TRBV5-1 to TRBJ2-7; TRBD2 aligns across 9 bases. The trim removed 6 bases at V and 3 bases at J, leaving 13 bases unmatched. The CDR3 has 16 amino acids. Germline V gene sequence: CDR1 SGHRS, CDR2 YFSETQ.